Listed below are T cell receptor beta chains from one sample, sequenced in a study of T cell responses to AZD1222 COVID-19 vaccine. TCRdb keeps only in-frame clones here, not all; method: immunoSEQ multiplex PCR. The sample records some 28,000 clones, roughly 78% being singletons. The material sequenced was peripheral blood, taken on day 0 of AZD1222 vaccination. These TCRs come from an adult in good health. Each CDR3 is given with its conserved first and last residue. The D gene is left open where the match is weak. Size is omitted from some rows. Given values are once, few, many or a class for expanded clones.

>-|-|TRBJ2-3|TRBV6-6
CASTRSGTGTDTQYF
TGTGCCAGCACCAGGTCGGGAACGGGTACAGATACGCAGTATTTT
>-|-|TRBJ2-4|TRBV18
CASSPPSGGSKNIQYF
TGTGCCAGCTCACCACCGTCGGGGGGCTCCAAAAACATTCAGTACTTC
>once|TRBD2|TRBJ2-5|TRBV29-1
CSVGTSGGVETQYF
TGCAGCGTTGGTACTAGCGGGGGAGTGGAGACCCAGTACTTC
>-|-|TRBJ1-1|TRBV6-1
CASSDRGLGTEAFF
TGTGCCAGCAGTGACAGGGGATTGGGCACTGAAGCTTTCTTT
>-|TRBD1|TRBJ1-1|TRBV6-6
CASSIQGGTEAFF
TGTGCCAGCAGTATACAGGGGGGCACTGAAGCTTTCTTT
>-|-|TRBJ1-2|TRBV15
CATSRDLGRRQLGYTF
TGTGCCACCAGCAGAGATCTAGGGCGCAGGCAACTTGGCTACACCTTC
>-|TRBD1|TRBJ1-2|TRBV5-4
CASSPGQGVKGYTF
TGTGCCAGCAGCCCAGGACAGGGTGTAAAGGGCTACACCTTC
>-|-|TRBJ2-5|TRBV25-1
CASSESFAETQYF
TGTGCCAGCAGTGAATCATTCGCAGAGACCCAGTACTTC
>-|-|TRBJ2-5|TRBV30
CAWSVGHYSETQYF
TGTGCCTGGAGTGTAGGTCACTACTCCGAGACCCAGTACTTC
>-|-|TRBJ1-2|TRBV27
CASGPGQIYGYTF
TGTGCCAGCGGACCTGGACAGATCTATGGCTACACCTTC
>-|-|TRBJ1-1|TRBV24-1
CATSDLNGLEAFF
TGTGCCACCAGTGATTTGAATGGACTTGAAGCTTTCTTT
>once|TRBD1|TRBJ2-7|TRBV7-2
CASSLNVGQGDEQYF
TGTGCCAGCAGCTTAAACGTCGGACAGGGGGACGAGCAGTACTTC
>-|-|TRBJ1-1|TRBV18
CASSPPTNTEAFF
TGTGCCAGCTCACCACCGACGAACACTGAAGCTTTCTTT
>-|-|TRBJ2-1|TRBV27
CASSWSDSNEQFF
TGTGCCAGCAGTTGGTCTGACAGCAATGAGCAGTTCTTC
>-|TRBD1|TRBJ1-1|TRBV19
CASRRTGGDPNTEAFF
TGTGCCAGTAGGAGGACAGGGGGGGACCCGAACACTGAAGCTTTCTTT
>-|TRBD1|TRBJ2-5|TRBV11-2
CASSLAGQGVQETQYF
TGTGCCAGCAGCTTAGCGGGGCAGGGGGTCCAAGAGACCCAGTACTTC
>-|-|TRBJ2-1|TRBV5-1
CASSLSPAGQTYNEQFF
TGCGCCAGCAGCTTGAGTCCAGCGGGACAGACCTACAATGAGCAGTTCTTC
>-|-|TRBJ1-5|TRBV30
CAWRPGGGGNQPQHF
TGTGCCTGGAGGCCCGGTGGGGGGGGCAATCAGCCCCAGCATTTT
>few|TRBD1|TRBJ1-5|TRBV6-5
CASSPRDRNQPQHF
TGTGCCAGCAGTCCCCGGGACAGGAATCAGCCCCAGCATTTT
>once|-|TRBJ2-1|TRBV4-3
CASSPDGGEQFF
TGCGCCAGCAGCCCTGATGGGGGTGAGCAGTTCTTC
>-|-|TRBJ1-2|TRBV6-5
CASSYSVWDPNDGYTF
TGTGCCAGCAGTTACTCGGTTTGGGACCCAAACGATGGCTACACCTTC
>few|-|TRBJ1-2|TRBV6-2/TRBV6-3
CASSYGDGYTF
TGTGCCAGCAGTTACGGGGATGGCTACACCTTC
>-|TRBD1|TRBJ2-5|TRBV5-1
CASSEGQGGETQYF
TGCGCCAGCAGCGAGGGACAGGGGGGAGAGACCCAGTACTTC
>-|TRBD1|TRBJ1-3|TRBV5-6
CASSLADRDSGNTIYF
TGTGCCAGCAGCTTGGCCGACAGGGACTCTGGAAACACCATATATTTT
>once|-|TRBJ2-5|TRBV18
CASLGTRGETQYF
TGTGCCAGCCTCGGGACCCGGGGTGAGACCCAGTACTTC
>few|-|TRBJ1-2|TRBV25-1
CASSGTRGGGGRRGYTF
TGTGCCAGCAGTGGGACCCGTGGGGGCGGCGGTCGTCGTGGCTACACCTTC
>-|-|TRBJ2-5|TRBV5-1
CASSSGTNQETQYF
TGCGCCAGCAGCTCCGGGACAAACCAAGAGACCCAGTACTTC
>-|-|TRBJ2-7|TRBV11-2
CASKRPRTGYGEQYF
TGTGCCAGCAAGAGACCGCGAACAGGGTACGGAGAGCAGTACTTC
>few|-|TRBJ2-3|TRBV4-3
CASSPRSGTGDTQYF
TGCGCCAGCAGCCCCCGGTCAGGTACCGGGGATACGCAGTATTTT